This T cell receptor (beta chain) was sequenced in a study of cytomegalovirus exposure and HLA in healthy donors. Germline V gene sequence: CDR1 SGHNT, CDR2 YYREEE (reference sequence). The CDR3 extends over 14 amino acids. V lost 4 bases and J 0 bases, leaving 10 bases between the germline ends. Using immunoSEQ multiplex PCR, the repertoire was profiled, and TCRdb retains in-frame clones only, with some absent. The data show 150,000 to 200,000 clones, with more than 80% seen just once and 3% to 3.5% held by the top ten. The rearrangement links TRBV5-4 to TRBJ1-1; D is undetermined. Sequencing was done on a sample of PBMCs. The receptor was derived from a woman under 30 in good health and CMV-seropositive. The CDR3 spells CASSQEAMNTEAFF. CDR3 coding DNA: TGTGCCAGCAGCCAAGAAGCCATGAACACTGAAGCTTTCTTT.